This T cell receptor (beta chain) was retrieved from a study of OX40 agonist ivuxolimab in advanced cancers. General study findings and limits: The CD4+ and CD8+ T cells in the blood had expanded clonally by week 6 at 0.1 to 3.0 mg/kg.

Autoimmune disease history or systemic immunosuppression was exclusionary. Germline V gene lookup returns CDR1 MDHEN and CDR2 SYDVKM. This CDR3 region has 14 residues. With 6 bases removed from V and 5 bases from J, the gap between germline ends came to 14 bases. TCRdb's table, derived via immunoSEQ multiplex PCR, lists solely in-frame clones and lacks some. The data show fewer than 70,000 clones, with about 88% seen just once and around 3% held by the top ten. A word on this clone: No antigen is known for it.

The input for sequencing was CD4+ or CD8+ T cells sorted from blood, taken in a trial of the OX40 agonist ivuxolimab. This sequence originates from an adult with an advanced solid tumor such as melanoma, head and neck, liver or kidney cancer. This chain uses TRBV28 with TRBJ2-4; D is unclear. The CDR3 here is CASSSDGTENIQYF. In nucleotides, the CDR3 is TGTGCCAGCAGCTCGGACGGAACCGAAAACATTCAGTACTTC.